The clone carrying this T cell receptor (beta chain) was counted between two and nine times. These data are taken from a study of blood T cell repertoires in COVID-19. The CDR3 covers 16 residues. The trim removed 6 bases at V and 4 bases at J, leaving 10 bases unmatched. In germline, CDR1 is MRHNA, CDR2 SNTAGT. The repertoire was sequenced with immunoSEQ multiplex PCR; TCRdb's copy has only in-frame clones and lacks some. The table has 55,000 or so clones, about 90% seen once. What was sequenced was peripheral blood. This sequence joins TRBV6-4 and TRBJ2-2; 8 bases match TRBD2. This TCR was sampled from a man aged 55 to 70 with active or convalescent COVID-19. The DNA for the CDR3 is TGTGCCAGCAGCCTGAATAGCGGGGTGGTCACCGGGGAGCTGTTTTTT. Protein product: CASSLNSGVVTGELFF.